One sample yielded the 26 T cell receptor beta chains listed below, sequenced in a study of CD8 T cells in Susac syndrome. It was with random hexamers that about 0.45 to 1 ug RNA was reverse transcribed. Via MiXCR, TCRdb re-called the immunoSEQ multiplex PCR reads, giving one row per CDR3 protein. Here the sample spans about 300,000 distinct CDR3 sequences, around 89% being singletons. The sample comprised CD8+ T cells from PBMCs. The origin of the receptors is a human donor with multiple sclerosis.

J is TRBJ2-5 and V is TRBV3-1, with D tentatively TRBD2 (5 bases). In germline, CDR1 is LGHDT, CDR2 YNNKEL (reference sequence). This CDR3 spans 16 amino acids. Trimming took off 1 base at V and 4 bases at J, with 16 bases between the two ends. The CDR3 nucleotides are TGTGCCAGCAGCCAAGGGCCCAGCGTACGGGGAGAGACCCAGTACTTC. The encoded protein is CASSQGPSVRGETQYF.

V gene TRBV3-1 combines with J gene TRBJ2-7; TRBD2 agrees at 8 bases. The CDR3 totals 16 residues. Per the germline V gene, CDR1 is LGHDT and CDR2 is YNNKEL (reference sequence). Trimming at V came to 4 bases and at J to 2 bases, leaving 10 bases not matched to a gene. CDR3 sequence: CASSPGSGRGTYEQYF. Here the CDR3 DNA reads TGTGCCAGCAGCCCCGGTTCCGGGAGGGGAACCTACGAGCAGTACTTC.

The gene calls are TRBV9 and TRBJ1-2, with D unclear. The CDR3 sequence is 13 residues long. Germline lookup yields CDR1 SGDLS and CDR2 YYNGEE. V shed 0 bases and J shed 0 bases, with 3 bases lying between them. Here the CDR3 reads CASSVVANYGYTF. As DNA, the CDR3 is TGTGCCAGCAGCGTAGTGGCTAACTATGGCTACACCTTC. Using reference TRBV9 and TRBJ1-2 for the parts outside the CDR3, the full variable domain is DSGVTQTPKHLITATGQRVTLRCSPRSGDLSVYWYQQSLDQGLQFLIQYYNGEERAKGNILERFSAQQFPDLHSELNLSSLELGDSALYFCASSVVANYGYTFGSGTRLTVV.

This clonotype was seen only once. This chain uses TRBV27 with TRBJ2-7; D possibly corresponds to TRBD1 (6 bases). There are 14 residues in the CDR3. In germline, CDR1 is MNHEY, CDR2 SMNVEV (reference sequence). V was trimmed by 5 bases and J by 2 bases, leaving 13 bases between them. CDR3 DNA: TGTGCCAGCAGTCCCGGGACATGGACCTACGAGCAGTACTTC. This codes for CASSPGTWTYEQYF.

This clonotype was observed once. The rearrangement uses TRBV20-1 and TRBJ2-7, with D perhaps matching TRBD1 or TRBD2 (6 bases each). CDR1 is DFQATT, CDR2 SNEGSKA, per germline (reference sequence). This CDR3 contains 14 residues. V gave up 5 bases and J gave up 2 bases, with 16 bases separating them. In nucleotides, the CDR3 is TGCAGTGCTCGGACGAGGGGGGTCGCCTACGAGCAGTACTTC. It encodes CSARTRGVAYEQYF.

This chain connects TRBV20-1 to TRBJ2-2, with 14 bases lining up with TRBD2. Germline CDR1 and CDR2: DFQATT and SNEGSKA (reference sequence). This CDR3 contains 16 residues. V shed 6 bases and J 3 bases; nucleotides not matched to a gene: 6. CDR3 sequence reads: CSALSTSGGDTGELFF. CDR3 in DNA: TGCAGTGCCCTATCGACTAGCGGGGGGGACACCGGGGAGCTGTTTTTT.

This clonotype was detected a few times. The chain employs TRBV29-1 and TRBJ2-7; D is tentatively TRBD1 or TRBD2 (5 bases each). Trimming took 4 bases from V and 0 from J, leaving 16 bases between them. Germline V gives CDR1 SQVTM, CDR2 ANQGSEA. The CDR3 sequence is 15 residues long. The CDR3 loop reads CSVGPGTTSSYEQYF. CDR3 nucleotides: TGCAGCGTTGGCCCGGGGACGACGAGCTCCTACGAGCAGTACTTC.

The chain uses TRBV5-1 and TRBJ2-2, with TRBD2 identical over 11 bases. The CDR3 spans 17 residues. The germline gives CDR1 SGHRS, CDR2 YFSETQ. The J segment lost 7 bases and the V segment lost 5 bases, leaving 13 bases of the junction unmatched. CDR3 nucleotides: TGCGCCAGCAGTTACGGACTAGCGGGTTCCCTGAGCGGGGAGCTGTTTTTT. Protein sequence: CASSYGLAGSLSGELFF. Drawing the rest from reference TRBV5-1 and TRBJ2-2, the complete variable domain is KAGVTQTPRYLIKTRGQQVTLSCSPISGHRSVSWYQQTPGQGLQFLFEYFSETQRNKGNFPGRFSGRQFSNSRSEMNVSTLELGDSALYLCASSYGLAGSLSGELFFGEGSRLTVL.

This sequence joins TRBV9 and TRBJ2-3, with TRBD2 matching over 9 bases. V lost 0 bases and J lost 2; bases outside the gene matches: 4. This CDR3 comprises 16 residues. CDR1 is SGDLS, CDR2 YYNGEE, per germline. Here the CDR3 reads CASSVDLAGITDTQYF. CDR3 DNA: TGTGCCAGCAGCGTAGATCTAGCGGGGATCACAGATACGCAGTATTTT.

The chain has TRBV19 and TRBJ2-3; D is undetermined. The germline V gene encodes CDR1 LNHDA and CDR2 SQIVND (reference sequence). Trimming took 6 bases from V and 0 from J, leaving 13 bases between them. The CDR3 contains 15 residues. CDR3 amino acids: CASSLGSRSTDTQYF. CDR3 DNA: TGTGCCAGTAGCCTCGGGTCTCGTAGCACAGATACGCAGTATTTT.

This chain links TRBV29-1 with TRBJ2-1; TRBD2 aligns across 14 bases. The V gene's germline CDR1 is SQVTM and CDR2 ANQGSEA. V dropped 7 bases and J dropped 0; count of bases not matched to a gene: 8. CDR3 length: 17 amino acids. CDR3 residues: CSALTSGRAISYNEQFF. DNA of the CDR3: TGCAGCGCTTTGACTAGCGGGAGGGCCATCTCCTACAATGAGCAGTTCTTC.

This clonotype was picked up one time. The CDR3 sequence is CASSLNLPETQYF. CDR3 DNA sequence: TGTGCCAGCAGCTTAAATCTTCCAGAGACCCAGTACTTC. The chain joins TRBV7-9 to TRBJ2-5; D is unresolved. V was shortened by 2 bases and J by 4 bases, with 8 bases between the two germline ends. Germline lookup yields CDR1 SEHNR and CDR2 FQNEAQ (reference sequence). The CDR3 contains 13 residues.

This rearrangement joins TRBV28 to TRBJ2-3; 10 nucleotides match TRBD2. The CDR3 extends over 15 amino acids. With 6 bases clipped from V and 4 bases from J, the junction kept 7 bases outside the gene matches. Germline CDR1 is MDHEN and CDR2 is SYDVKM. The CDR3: CASSPPLAGADTQYF. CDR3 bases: TGTGCCAGCAGCCCTCCGCTAGCGGGGGCAGATACGCAGTATTTT.

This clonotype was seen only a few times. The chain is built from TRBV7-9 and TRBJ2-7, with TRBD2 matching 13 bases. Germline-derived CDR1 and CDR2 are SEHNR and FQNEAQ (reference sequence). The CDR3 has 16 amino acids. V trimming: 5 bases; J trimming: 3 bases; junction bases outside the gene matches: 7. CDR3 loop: CASSPGLAGRFYEQYF. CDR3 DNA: TGTGCCAGCAGCCCGGGACTAGCGGGGAGGTTCTACGAGCAGTACTTC.

Here the CDR3 reads CASSGQGNEQFF. The CDR3 DNA follows: TGTGCCAGCAGCGGACAGGGTAATGAGCAGTTCTTC. The chain carries TRBV6-4 and TRBJ2-1, with TRBD1 matching 8 bases. Germline CDR1 is MRHNA and CDR2 is SNTAGT. V shed 6 bases and J 7 bases; nucleotides not matched to a gene: 2. The CDR3 loop spans 12 amino acids.

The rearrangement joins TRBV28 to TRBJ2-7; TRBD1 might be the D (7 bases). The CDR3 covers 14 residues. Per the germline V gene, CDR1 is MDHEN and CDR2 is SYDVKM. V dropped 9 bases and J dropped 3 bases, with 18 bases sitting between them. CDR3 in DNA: TGTGCCAGTAGGGGGCGTGGGGGGAACTACGAGCAGTACTTC. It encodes CASRGRGGNYEQYF.

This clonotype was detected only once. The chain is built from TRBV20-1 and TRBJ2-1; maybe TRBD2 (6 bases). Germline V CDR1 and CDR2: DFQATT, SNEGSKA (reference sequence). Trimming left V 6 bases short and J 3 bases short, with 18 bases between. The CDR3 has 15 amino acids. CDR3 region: CSAPPPAGDYNEQFF. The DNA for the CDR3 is TGCAGTGCCCCACCCCCAGCGGGCGACTACAATGAGCAGTTCTTC.

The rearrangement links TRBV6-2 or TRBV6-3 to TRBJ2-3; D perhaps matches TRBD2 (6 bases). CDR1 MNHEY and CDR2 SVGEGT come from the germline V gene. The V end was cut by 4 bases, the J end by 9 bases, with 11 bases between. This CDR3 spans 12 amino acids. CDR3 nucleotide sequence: TGTGCCAGCAGTTCGGGACTGCCGACGCAGTATTTT. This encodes CASSSGLPTQYF.

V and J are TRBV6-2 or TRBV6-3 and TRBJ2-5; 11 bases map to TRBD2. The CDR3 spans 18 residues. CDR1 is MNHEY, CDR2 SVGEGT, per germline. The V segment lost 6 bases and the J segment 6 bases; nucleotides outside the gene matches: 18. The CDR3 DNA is TGTGCCAGCAGCCTAATAGCGGGGGGGTATTCCCTCTCAAAGACCCAGTACTTC. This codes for CASSLIAGGYSLSKTQYF.

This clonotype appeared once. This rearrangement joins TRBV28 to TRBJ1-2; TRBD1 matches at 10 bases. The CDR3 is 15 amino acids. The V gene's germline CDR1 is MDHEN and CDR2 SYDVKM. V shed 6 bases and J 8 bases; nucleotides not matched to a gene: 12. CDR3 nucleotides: TGTGCCAGCAGCCGCCTAGGGACAGGGGTTAAGGGCTACACCTTC. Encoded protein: CASSRLGTGVKGYTF.

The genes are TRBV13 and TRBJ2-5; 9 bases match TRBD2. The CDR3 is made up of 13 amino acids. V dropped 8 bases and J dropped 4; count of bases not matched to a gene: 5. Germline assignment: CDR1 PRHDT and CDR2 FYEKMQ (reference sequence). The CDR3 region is CASGVAGVETQYF. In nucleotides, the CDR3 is TGTGCCAGCGGAGTAGCGGGAGTAGAGACCCAGTACTTC.

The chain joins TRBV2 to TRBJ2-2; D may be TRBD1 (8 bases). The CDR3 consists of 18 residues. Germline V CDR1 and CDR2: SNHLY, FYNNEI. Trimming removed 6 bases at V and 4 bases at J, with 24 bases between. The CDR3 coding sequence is TGTGCCAGCAGCGCCGGACAGGGAGGGGGCGACGGCACCGGGGAGCTGTTTTTT. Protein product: CASSAGQGGGDGTGELFF.

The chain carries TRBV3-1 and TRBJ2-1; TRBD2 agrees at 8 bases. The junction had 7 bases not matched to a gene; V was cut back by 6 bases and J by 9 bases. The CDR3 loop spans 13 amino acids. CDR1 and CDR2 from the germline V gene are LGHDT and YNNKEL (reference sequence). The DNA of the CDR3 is TGTGCCAGCAGTTCCGGACTAGCTCCTGAGCAGTTCTTC. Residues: CASSSGLAPEQFF.

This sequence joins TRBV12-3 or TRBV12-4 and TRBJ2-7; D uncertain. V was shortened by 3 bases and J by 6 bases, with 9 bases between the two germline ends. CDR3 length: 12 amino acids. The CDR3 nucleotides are TGTGCCAGCAGTTTGTGGGAAGGCGAGCAGTACTTC. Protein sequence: CASSLWEGEQYF.

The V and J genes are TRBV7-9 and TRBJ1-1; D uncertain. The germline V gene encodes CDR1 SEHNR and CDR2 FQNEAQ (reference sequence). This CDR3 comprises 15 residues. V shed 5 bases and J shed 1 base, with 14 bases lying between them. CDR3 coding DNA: TGTGCCAGCAGCCTCACTCCCGACGGGAACACTGAAGCTTTCTTT. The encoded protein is CASSLTPDGNTEAFF.

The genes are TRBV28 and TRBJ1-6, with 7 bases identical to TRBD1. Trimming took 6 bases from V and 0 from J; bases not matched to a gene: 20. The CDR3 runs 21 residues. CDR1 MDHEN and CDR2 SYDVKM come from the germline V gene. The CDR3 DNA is TGTGCCAGCAGGCGGAACAGGGACAGCGATCCCACAAGCTCCTATAATTCACCCCTCCACTTT. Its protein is CASRRNRDSDPTSSYNSPLHF.